The sequence of this T cell receptor beta chain was determined in a study of shared clonotypes between healthy human individuals. The assay was immunoSEQ multiplex PCR, and TCRdb's table has in-frame clones only and misses some. The sample contains 950,000 to 1,100,000 clones, around 74% of which appear only once. The V end was cut by 0 bases, the J end by 5 bases, with 7 bases between. Germline CDR1 reads SGHTA; CDR2 reads FQGNSA. The CDR3 length is 13 residues. The source material was memory CD4+ T cells sorted from blood. Subset described: CD45RA-negative fraction. The sequence was collected from a man aged 18 to 30 in good health. This chain joins TRBV7-2 and TRBJ2-5; weak D call: TRBD1 (6 bases). This CDR3 is CASSLARGETQYF. The DNA of the CDR3 is TGTGCCAGCAGCTTAGCCAGGGGCGAGACCCAGTACTTC.